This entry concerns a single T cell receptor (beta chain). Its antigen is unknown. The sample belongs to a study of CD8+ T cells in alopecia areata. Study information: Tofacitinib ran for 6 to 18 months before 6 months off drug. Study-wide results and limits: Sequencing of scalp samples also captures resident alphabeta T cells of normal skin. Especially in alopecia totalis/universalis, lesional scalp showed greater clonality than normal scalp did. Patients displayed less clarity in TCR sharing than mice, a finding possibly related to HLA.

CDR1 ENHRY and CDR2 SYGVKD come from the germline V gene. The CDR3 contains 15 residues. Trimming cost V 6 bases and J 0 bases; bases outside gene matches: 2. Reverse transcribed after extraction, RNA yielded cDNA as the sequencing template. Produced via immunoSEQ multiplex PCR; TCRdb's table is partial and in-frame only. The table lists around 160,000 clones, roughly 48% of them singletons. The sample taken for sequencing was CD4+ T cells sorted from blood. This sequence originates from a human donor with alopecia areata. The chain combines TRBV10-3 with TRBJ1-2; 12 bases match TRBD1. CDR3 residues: CAIRGTGGSNYGYTF. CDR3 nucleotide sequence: TGTGCCATCAGGGGGACAGGGGGCTCTAACTATGGCTACACCTTC.